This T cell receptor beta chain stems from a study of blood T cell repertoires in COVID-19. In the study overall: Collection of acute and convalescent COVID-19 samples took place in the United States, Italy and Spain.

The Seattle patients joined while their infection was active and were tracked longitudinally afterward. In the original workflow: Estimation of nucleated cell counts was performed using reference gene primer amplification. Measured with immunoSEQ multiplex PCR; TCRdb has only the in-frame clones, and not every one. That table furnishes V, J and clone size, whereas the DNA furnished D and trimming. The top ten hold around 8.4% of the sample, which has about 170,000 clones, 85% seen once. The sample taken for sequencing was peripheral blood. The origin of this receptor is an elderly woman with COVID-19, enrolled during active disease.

The CDR3 spells CASSSGWGDTEAFF. The CDR3 nucleotides are TGTGCCAGTAGTAGTGGTTGGGGGGACACTGAAGCTTTCTTT. The genes are TRBV19 and TRBJ1-1; tentatively, D is TRBD1 (5 bases). The CDR3 is 14 residues long. V was pared by 4 bases and J by 3 bases, with 12 bases between. Germline V gives CDR1 LNHDA, CDR2 SQIVND (reference sequence).